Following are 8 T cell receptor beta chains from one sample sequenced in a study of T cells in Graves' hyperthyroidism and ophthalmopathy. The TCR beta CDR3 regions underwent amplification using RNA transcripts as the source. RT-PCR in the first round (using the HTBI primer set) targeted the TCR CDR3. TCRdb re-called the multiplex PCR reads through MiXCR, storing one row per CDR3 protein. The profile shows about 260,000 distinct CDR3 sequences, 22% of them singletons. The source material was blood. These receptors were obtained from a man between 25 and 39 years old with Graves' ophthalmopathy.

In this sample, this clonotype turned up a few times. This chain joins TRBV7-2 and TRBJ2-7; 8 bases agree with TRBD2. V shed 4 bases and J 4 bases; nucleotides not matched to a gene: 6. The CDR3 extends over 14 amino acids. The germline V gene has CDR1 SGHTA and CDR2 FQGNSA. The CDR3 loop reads CASSSRTSRYEQYF. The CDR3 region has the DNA TGTGCCAGCAGCTCCCGGACTAGCCGATACGAGCAGTACTTC.

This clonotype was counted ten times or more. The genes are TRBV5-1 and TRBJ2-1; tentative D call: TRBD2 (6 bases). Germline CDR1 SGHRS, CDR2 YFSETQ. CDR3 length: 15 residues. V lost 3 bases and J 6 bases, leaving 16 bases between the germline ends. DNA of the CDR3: TGCGCCAGCAGCTGGGGGGACGTAGGAGCCAATGAGCAGTTCTTC. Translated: CASSWGDVGANEQFF.

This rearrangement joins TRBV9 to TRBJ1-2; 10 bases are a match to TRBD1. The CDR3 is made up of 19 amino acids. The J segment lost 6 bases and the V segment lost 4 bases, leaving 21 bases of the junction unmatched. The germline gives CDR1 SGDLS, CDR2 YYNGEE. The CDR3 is CASSIYSGTGARGVHGYTF. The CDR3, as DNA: TGTGCCAGCAGCATCTACTCCGGGACAGGGGCTCGCGGCGTGCATGGCTACACCTTC.

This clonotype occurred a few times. CDR3 bases: TGTGCCAGCAGGGGACAGCGAAACTACGAGCAGTACTTC. Protein sequence: CASRGQRNYEQYF. The V call is TRBV12-3 or TRBV12-4, the J call TRBJ2-7; 7 bases align to TRBD1. This CDR3 comprises 13 residues. The junction had 5 bases not matched to a gene; V was cut back by 6 bases and J by 3 bases.

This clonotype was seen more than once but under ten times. This chain's CDR3 is CASSGRDLNQPQHF. CDR3 in DNA: TGCGCCAGCAGCGGCCGGGATCTTAATCAGCCCCAGCATTTT. V is TRBV4-1 and J is TRBJ1-5; no firm D call. Trimming cost V 5 bases and J 4 bases, with 12 bases left between them. The CDR3 extends over 14 amino acids. The germline V gene encodes CDR1 MGHRA and CDR2 YSYEKL.

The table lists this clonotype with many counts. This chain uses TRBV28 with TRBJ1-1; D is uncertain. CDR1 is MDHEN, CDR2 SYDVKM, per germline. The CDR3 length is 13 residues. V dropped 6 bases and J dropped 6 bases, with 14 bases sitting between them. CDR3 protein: CASRYTQQAEAFF. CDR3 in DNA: TGTGCCAGCAGATACACACAGCAGGCTGAAGCTTTCTTT.

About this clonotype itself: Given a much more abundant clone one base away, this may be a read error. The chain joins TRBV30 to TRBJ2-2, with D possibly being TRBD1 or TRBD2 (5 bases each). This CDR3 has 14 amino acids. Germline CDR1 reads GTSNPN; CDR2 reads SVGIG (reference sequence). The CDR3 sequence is CAWRGTVGTGELVF. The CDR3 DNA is TGTGCCTGGAGGGGAACCGTGGGGACCGGGGAGCTGGTTTTT.

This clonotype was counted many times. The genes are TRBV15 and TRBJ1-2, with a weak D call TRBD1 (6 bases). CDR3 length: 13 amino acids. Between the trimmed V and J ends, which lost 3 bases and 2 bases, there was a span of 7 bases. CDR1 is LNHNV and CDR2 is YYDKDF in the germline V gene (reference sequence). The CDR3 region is CATSSGQNYGYTF. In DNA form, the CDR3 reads TGTGCCACCAGCAGTGGACAGAACTATGGCTACACCTTC. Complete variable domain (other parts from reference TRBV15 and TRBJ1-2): DAMVIQNPRYQVTQFGKPVTLSCSQTLNHNVMYWYQQKSSQAPKLLFHYYDKDFNNEADTPDNFQSRRPNTSFCFLDIRSPGLGDTAMYLCATSSGQNYGYTFGSGTRLTVV.